This section outlines one T cell receptor (beta chain) sequence together with its context. Its antigen remains unknown. The PCR contained 60 Vbeta and 13 Jbeta primers. Per the authors' pipeline: Around 80 million unique TCR beta chains, roughly 11 million of them shared, were counted by a later analysis. Libraries were prepared by immunoSEQ multiplex PCR; TCRdb keeps only in-frame clonotypes and omits some of them. V, J and clone size are taken as reported in that table, and D and trimming were inferred from the DNA itself. The data hold some 150,000 clones, with approximately 80% observed a single time. Trimming took 5 bases from V and 12 from J, leaving 14 bases between them. The CDR3 extends over 12 amino acids. The V gene's germline CDR1 is MNHNY and CDR2 SVGAGI (reference sequence). The sample is drawn from a study of cytomegalovirus exposure and HLA in healthy donors. General study findings and limits: A prior analysis recorded that most TCR beta V segments were productive about 87% or about 30% of the time.

This receptor was taken from a woman in her 40s in good health and CMV-seronegative. V and J are TRBV6-6 and TRBJ2-1, with a possible D match to TRBD1 (6 bases). Sequencing input: PBMCs. Here the CDR3 DNA reads TGTGCCAGCAGTCAGAATCAGGGGTTGCAGTTCTTC. Encoded protein: CASSQNQGLQFF.